This entry lists 27 T cell receptor beta chains sequenced from one sample in a study of T cells in Graves' hyperthyroidism and ophthalmopathy. Amplified TCR beta CDR3 regions came from RNA transcripts. First-round RT-PCR targeting the TCR CDR3 was performed with the HTBI primer set. Each CDR3 protein is one row after TCRdb ran MiXCR on the multiplex PCR reads. The repertoire includes under 450,000 distinct CDR3 sequences, 15% to 18% of them detected once, and around an eighth sits in the top ten. The source material was blood. All receptors derive from a woman aged 18-30 years with Graves' hyperthyroidism.

The CDR3 coding sequence is TGCGCCAGCAGCTTCCGGGACAGGGAGAACACCGGGGAGCTGTTTTTT. This translates into CASSFRDRENTGELFF. The V gene is TRBV5-1, the J gene TRBJ2-2; 9 positions match TRBD1. Germline CDR1 SGHRS, CDR2 YFSETQ. There are 16 residues in the CDR3. Trimming cost V 2 bases and J 1 base; bases outside gene matches: 3. Based on the CDR3 plus reference TRBV5-1 and TRBJ2-2, the full variable domain is KAGVTQTPRYLIKTRGQQVTLSCSPISGHRSVSWYQQTPGQGLQFLFEYFSETQRNKGNFPGRFSGRQFSNSRSEMNVSTLELGDSALYLCASSFRDRENTGELFFGEGSRLTVL.

This clonotype was detected ten times or more. The J gene is TRBJ2-1, the V gene TRBV12-3 or TRBV12-4; unclear D gene. The V end was cut by 6 bases, the J end by 7 bases, with 7 bases between. This CDR3 has 11 amino acids. The CDR3 nucleotides are TGTGCCAGCAGCCATTCGAATGAGCAGTTCTTC. It yields the protein CASSHSNEQFF.

This clonotype has a count of ten or more. The V gene is TRBV9, the J gene TRBJ2-2, with D perhaps matching TRBD1 (7 bases). The germline gives CDR1 SGDLS, CDR2 YYNGEE. This CDR3 comprises 14 residues. V was trimmed by 1 base and J by 4 bases, leaving 8 bases between them. The DNA for the CDR3 is TGTGCCAGCAGCGTACAGGGGGGCACCGGGGAGCTGTTTTTT. This gives the protein CASSVQGGTGELFF.

This clonotype occurred a few times. The gene calls are TRBV15 and TRBJ2-1; 8 bases align to TRBD2. The germline CDR1 and CDR2 sequences are LNHNV and YYDKDF (reference sequence). This CDR3 region has 15 residues. The V gene end was trimmed by 3 bases and the J gene end by 4 bases; junction bases not matched to a gene: 5. CDR3 region: CATSRTGTSYNEQFF. The CDR3 DNA follows: TGTGCCACCAGCAGGACCGGGACTAGTTACAATGAGCAGTTCTTC. Full variable domain (rest looked up from reference TRBV15 and TRBJ2-1): DAMVIQNPRYQVTQFGKPVTLSCSQTLNHNVMYWYQQKSSQAPKLLFHYYDKDFNNEADTPDNFQSRRPNTSFCFLDIRSPGLGDTAMYLCATSRTGTSYNEQFFGPGTRLTVL.

The table lists this clonotype with many counts. The rearrangement joins TRBV4-1 to TRBJ2-3; D uncertain. The CDR3 sequence is 17 residues long. Deletions cut 4 bases from V and 0 bases from J, with 17 bases between. The germline V gene has CDR1 MGHRA and CDR2 YSYEKL. CDR3 residues: CASSPHWGTASTDTQYF. The CDR3 DNA is TGCGCCAGCAGCCCTCATTGGGGAACAGCTAGCACAGATACGCAGTATTTT.

This clonotype has a count of ten or more. The chain employs TRBV5-5 and TRBJ2-1; 8 positions agree with TRBD2. The CDR3 runs 16 residues. In germline, CDR1 is SGHKS, CDR2 YYEKEE (reference sequence). V was pared by 4 bases and J by 5 bases, with 11 bases of the junction left unmatched. The CDR3 DNA reads as TGTGCCAGCAGCCGCGTCGGCGGGAGGCTCGACAATGAGCAGTTCTTC. It codes for CASSRVGGRLDNEQFF.

V is TRBV12-5 and J is TRBJ2-1; D perhaps matches TRBD1 (6 bases). Trimming took off 1 base at V and 2 bases at J, with 15 bases between the two ends. The CDR3 extends over 17 amino acids. The germline V gene has CDR1 LGHNT and CDR2 FRNRAP. CDR3 DNA: TGTGCTAGTGGTTTGGCCCCGGCAGGGGATCCCTACAATGAGCAGTTCTTC. Protein product: CASGLAPAGDPYNEQFF.

The table lists this clonotype with many counts. The J gene is TRBJ1-2, the V gene TRBV28; D is undetermined. Germline V gives CDR1 MDHEN, CDR2 SYDVKM. CDR3 length: 12 amino acids. V lost 6 bases to trimming and J lost 6 bases, with 11 bases between them. CDR3 region: CASSRVGNGYTF. As DNA, the CDR3 is TGTGCCAGCAGCCGGGTGGGGAATGGCTACACCTTC.

There are many counts of this clonotype. This sequence joins TRBV2 and TRBJ1-4; D gene uncertain. Trimming cost V 4 bases and J 6 bases, with 3 bases left between them. Germline values: CDR1 SNHLY, CDR2 FYNNEI. The CDR3 runs 11 residues. DNA of the CDR3: TGTGCCAGCAGTGGAGATGAAAAACTGTTTTTT. It is translated as CASSGDEKLFF. The full variable domain, rest sourced from reference TRBV2 and TRBJ1-4, is EPEVTQTPSHQVTQMGQEVILRCVPISNHLYFYWYRQILGQKVEFLVSFYNNEISEKSEIFDDQFSVERPDGSNFTLKIRSTKLEDSAMYFCASSGDEKLFFGSGTQLSVL.

This clonotype was observed at least ten times. The gene calls are TRBV6-1 and TRBJ2-5; tentative D call: TRBD2 (7 bases). The CDR3 covers 15 residues. The V and J ends lost 5 bases and 4 bases respectively, with 17 bases between them. In germline, CDR1 is MNHNS, CDR2 SASEGT. The CDR3 loop reads CASSREGGRVETQYF. In DNA form, the CDR3 reads TGTGCCAGCAGTAGGGAGGGGGGGCGCGTAGAGACCCAGTACTTC.

This clonotype was observed at least ten times. The chain couples TRBV15 to TRBJ1-4; no clear D. The CDR3 length is 12 residues. CDR1 and CDR2 from the germline V gene are LNHNV and YYDKDF (reference sequence). Trimming pared 5 bases from V and 7 bases from J, leaving 8 bases between. CDR3 residues: CATSPEGEKLFF. In nucleotides, the CDR3 is TGTGCCACCAGCCCCGAGGGTGAAAAACTGTTTTTT.

This clonotype was found many times. V gene TRBV20-1 combines with J gene TRBJ1-1; 9 nucleotides align to TRBD1. In germline, CDR1 is DFQATT, CDR2 SNEGSKA (reference sequence). The CDR3 is made up of 14 amino acids. Trimming took 2 bases from V and 3 from J; bases not matched to a gene: 4. The CDR3 region is CSARQGQGYTEAFF. CDR3 bases: TGCAGTGCTAGACAGGGACAGGGCTACACTGAAGCTTTCTTT.

This clonotype was counted ten times or more. The chain employs TRBV20-1 and TRBJ2-7; 9 bases match TRBD1. V dropped 6 bases and J dropped 0; count of bases not matched to a gene: 9. Germline V gene sequence: CDR1 DFQATT, CDR2 SNEGSKA (reference sequence). This CDR3 is 15 amino acids long. Written as DNA, the CDR3 is TGCAGTGCCTTGGACAGGGGCTTAAGCTCCTACGAGCAGTACTTC. Protein sequence: CSALDRGLSSYEQYF.

V and J are TRBV28 and TRBJ1-5; D is possibly TRBD1 (6 bases). Trimming cost V 5 bases and J 7 bases, with 12 bases left between them. This CDR3 region has 13 residues. Germline CDR1 is MDHEN and CDR2 is SYDVKM. The CDR3 region is CASSQGTGQPQHF. CDR3 bases: TGTGCCAGCAGTCAGGGGACGGGGCAGCCCCAGCATTTT.

This clonotype was seen repeatedly, ten times or more. The chain employs TRBV20-1 and TRBJ1-1; D unclear. The V end was cut by 6 bases, the J end by 6 bases, with 17 bases between. From germline, CDR1 is DFQATT and CDR2 SNEGSKA (reference sequence). CDR3 length equals 13 residues. CDR3 nucleotides: TGCAGTGCCCTCCGATCTGGTCCCCCTGAAGCTTTCTTT. It yields the protein CSALRSGPPEAFF.

This clonotype has a count of ten or more. The rearrangement uses TRBV10-1 and TRBJ2-1; perhaps TRBD1 as D (5 bases). Germline V gives CDR1 WNHNN, CDR2 SYGVQD (reference sequence). This CDR3 has 13 residues. V was pared by 4 bases and J by 13 bases, with 17 bases between. CDR3 loop: CASSVWTMSPQFF. The CDR3 DNA reads as TGCGCCAGCAGTGTATGGACAATGAGCCCTCAGTTCTTC.

This clonotype was observed at least ten times. The chain uses TRBV11-3 and TRBJ2-2; 8 positions match TRBD2. CDR3 size: 14 residues. The germline gives CDR1 SGHNT, CDR2 YENEEA. V dropped 2 bases and J dropped 7; count of bases not matched to a gene: 3. This CDR3 reads CASSLRGRFGELFF. The CDR3 DNA sequence: TGTGCCAGCAGCTTACGCGGGAGGTTCGGGGAGCTGTTTTTT.

The rearrangement joins TRBV6-5 to TRBJ2-3; 14 positions match TRBD2. J lost 0 bases, V lost 2 bases, and 4 bases had no gene match. The CDR3 is 18 residues long. CDR1 is MNHEY and CDR2 is SVGAGI in the germline V gene. CDR3 in amino acids: CASSYRGTSGGSTDTQYF. The CDR3, as DNA: TGTGCCAGCAGTTACCGGGGGACTAGCGGGGGTAGCACAGATACGCAGTATTTT.

The chain has TRBV7-9 and TRBJ2-1; D remains unclear. There are 12 residues in the CDR3. V lost 7 bases, J lost 4 bases, and 8 bases lay in between. Germline V gene sequence: CDR1 SEHNR, CDR2 FQNEAQ (reference sequence). In DNA form, the CDR3 reads TGTGCCAGCACCCTAGGTTACAATGAGCAGTTCTTC. It codes for CASTLGYNEQFF.

The CDR3 DNA is TGTGCCATCGCAGGGGGCGCAGATACGCAGTATTTT. Its translation is CAIAGGADTQYF. The J gene is TRBJ2-3, the V gene TRBV28, with 8 nucleotides matching TRBD1. Germline trimming cut 10 bases from V and 4 bases from J; bases unmatched to any gene: 4. This CDR3 has 12 amino acids. The germline V gene encodes CDR1 MDHEN and CDR2 SYDVKM.

This clonotype has at least ten counts. V gene TRBV20-1 combines with J gene TRBJ2-1; 7 nucleotides match TRBD1. Germline V gene data show CDR1 as DFQATT and CDR2 as SNEGSKA (reference sequence). The CDR3 extends over 15 amino acids. V lost 0 bases, J lost 6 bases, and 8 bases stayed unmatched. In DNA form, the CDR3 reads TGCAGTGCTAGAGATCGTGAGACAGGGACCAATGAGCAGTTCTTC. This encodes CSARDRETGTNEQFF.

This clonotype showed up many times. The chain carries TRBV5-1 and TRBJ2-3; D gene ambiguous. The V gene's germline CDR1 is SGHRS and CDR2 YFSETQ. V lost 2 bases to trimming and J lost 1 base, with 8 bases between them. The CDR3 length is 14 residues. CDR3 bases: TGCGCCAGCAGCTTCAGGCAGGGCACAGATACGCAGTATTTT. This gives the protein CASSFRQGTDTQYF.

This clonotype came up many times. V usage is TRBV28 and J usage is TRBJ1-2, with D hard to call. This CDR3 region has 16 residues. Germline loops: CDR1 MDHEN, CDR2 SYDVKM. Trimming took off 6 bases at V and 0 bases at J, with 17 bases between the two ends. The CDR3 region is CASRQSTATSNYGYTF. CDR3 DNA sequence: TGTGCCAGCAGGCAAAGCACAGCAACCTCTAACTATGGCTACACCTTC.

This clonotype was seen at least ten times. V gene TRBV3-1 combines with J gene TRBJ1-6; D remains ambiguous. The germline V gene encodes CDR1 LGHDT and CDR2 YNNKEL (reference sequence). The V and J ends lost 5 bases and 4 bases respectively, with 9 bases between them. This CDR3 contains 14 residues. The CDR3 DNA reads TGTGCCAGCAGCAGGACGGATTATAATTCACCCCTCCACTTT. It codes for CASSRTDYNSPLHF.

The V gene is TRBV6-2 or TRBV6-3, the J gene TRBJ1-1; 9 bases align to TRBD1. J was trimmed by 7 bases and V by 5 bases; bases with no gene match: 14. The V gene's germline CDR1 is MNHEY and CDR2 SVGEGT. The CDR3 loop spans 16 amino acids. The CDR3 reads CASSPMGGTGWVEAFF. In DNA, the CDR3 is TGTGCCAGCAGTCCAATGGGTGGGACAGGGTGGGTTGAAGCTTTCTTT.

This clonotype was counted ten times or more. V gene TRBV12-3 or TRBV12-4 combines with J gene TRBJ1-2; tentative D call: TRBD1 (5 bases). Between the trimmed V and J ends, which lost 1 base and 5 bases, there was a span of 14 bases. CDR3 length equals 15 residues. The CDR3 bases are TGTGCCAGCAGTTTAGGGAAGCGGGGGGGGTATGGCTACACCTTC. It codes for CASSLGKRGGYGYTF.

This clonotype was counted many times. J is TRBJ1-1 and V is TRBV20-1; 7 bases are shared with TRBD1. The V segment lost 0 bases and the J segment 6 bases; nucleotides outside the gene matches: 7. In germline, CDR1 is DFQATT, CDR2 SNEGSKA (reference sequence). CDR3 length: 14 residues. The CDR3 nucleotides read TGCAGTGCTAGAGATTTAGGGGGCGCGTCTGAAGCTTTCTTT. This sequence encodes CSARDLGGASEAFF.